This entry is about one T cell receptor (beta chain). This entry comes from a study of T cells expressing NK-cell markers. The CDR3 extends over 16 amino acids. Germline V gives CDR1 LNHNV, CDR2 YYDKDF (reference sequence). Reanalyzing the 5' RACE reads, TCRdb keeps one entry per CDR3 protein, without DNA. The listing records fewer than 300,000 distinct CDR3 sequences. The chain combines TRBV15 with TRBJ2-5; TCRdb lists TRBD2, though no DNA is available to test this call. The specimen was blood T cells: a sorted CD56 or NKG2C T cell subset, CD4+ or CD8+ T cells, or bulk PBMC T cells (not recorded which). The TCR originated in a woman between 18 and 69 years old in good health. This chain's CDR3 is CATSRPRTSGIETQYF. Drawing the rest from reference TRBV15 and TRBJ2-5, the complete variable domain is DAMVIQNPRYQVTQFGKPVTLSCSQTLNHNVMYWYQQKSSQAPKLLFHYYDKDFNNEADTPDNFQSRRPNTSFCFLDIRSPGLGDTAMYLCATSRPRTSGIETQYFGPGTRLLVL.